This entry is about one TCR beta chain. Antigen: not known. These data originate in a study of beta chain features in type 1 diabetes. The wider study: Patients and healthy donors were similar in age, gender and cell yields.

V lost 4 bases and J 2 bases, leaving 13 bases between the germline ends. Germline-derived CDR1 and CDR2 are SGDLS and YYNGEE. CDR3 length equals 15 residues. Isolated RNA was reverse transcribed in full, so expressed TCRB transcripts were sequenced. Measured with immunoSEQ multiplex PCR; TCRdb has only the in-frame clones, and not every one. Of some 700,000 clones listed, about an eighth were seen once; the top ten hold 0.022%. Study results and limitations: There was a moderate but significant shortening of TCRB CDR3s in all four CD4+ subsets of Type 1 diabetes patients. A PCR bias possibly favoring shorter templates would apply equally to patients and controls.

The sequencing input was naive CD4+ T cells from blood. The V and J genes are TRBV9 and TRBJ2-1, with TRBD1 as a possible D gene (6 bases). This receptor was identified in a man aged 18 to 29 with type 1 diabetes. The CDR3 sequence is CASSLLGAPYNEQFF. CDR3 nucleotides: TGTGCCAGCAGCCTCCTGGGGGCTCCCTACAATGAGCAGTTCTTC.